This T cell receptor (beta chain) was identified in a study of T cells in Graves' hyperthyroidism and ophthalmopathy. Many counts were recorded for this clonotype. What it binds is not known. Overall study findings and caveats: The model predicted ophthalmopathy a median around six months before onset. Ophthalmopathy was distinguished from stable hyperthyroidism by 13 V-J signatures.

RNA transcripts were the template for amplifying TCR beta CDR3 regions. The HTBI primer set drove a first-round RT-PCR of the TCR CDR3. TCRdb reanalysed the multiplex PCR reads using MiXCR and keeps one entry per CDR3 protein. This table holds roughly 510,000 distinct CDR3 sequences, around 21% found once. V was pared by 6 bases and J by 3 bases, with 3 bases of the junction left unmatched. This CDR3 is built from 14 residues. Germline assignment: CDR1 MDHEN and CDR2 SYDVKM. PBMCs were collected from an approximately 9.4 ml volume of fresh peripheral blood. The receptor was isolated from a man younger than 35 with Graves' hyperthyroidism. V gene TRBV28 combines with J gene TRBJ1-1; 11 nucleotides line up with TRBD1. The sequenced sample was blood. The CDR3 loop is CASRRTGGYTEAFF. The CDR3 DNA is TGTGCCAGCAGGAGGACAGGGGGCTACACTGAAGCTTTCTTT.